The 23 T cell receptor beta chains listed next were all sequenced from one sample in a study of T cells in Graves' hyperthyroidism and ophthalmopathy. The CDR3 regions of TCR beta were amplified from RNA transcripts. Using the HTBI primer set, a first-round RT-PCR was run on the TCR CDR3. MiXCR was run by TCRdb on the multiplex PCR reads, yielding one entry per CDR3 protein. The sample includes under 400,000 distinct CDR3 sequences, about 21% seen only once; the top ten take over 40%. Sequenced: blood. The receptor set was obtained from a woman aged 45-60 years with Graves' hyperthyroidism.

This clonotype showed up many times. The V call is TRBV27, the J call TRBJ1-2; 8 bases are shared with TRBD1. CDR1 and CDR2 (germline): MNHEY, SMNVEV (reference sequence). V shed 4 bases and J 3 bases; nucleotides not matched to a gene: 7. CDR3 length: 15 amino acids. The CDR3 sequence is CASSYRTGGDYGYTF. In DNA form, the CDR3 reads TGTGCCAGCAGTTATAGAACAGGGGGAGACTATGGCTACACCTTC.

CDR3 in amino acids: CATSERENEQFF. The CDR3 nucleotides read TGTGCCACTTCGGAGCGGGAGAATGAGCAGTTCTTC. The chain uses TRBV12-3 or TRBV12-4 and TRBJ2-1; 8 positions match TRBD2. V shed 10 bases and J 7 bases; nucleotides not matched to a gene: 6. The CDR3 consists of 12 residues.

V is TRBV19 and J is TRBJ2-2; TRBD2 agrees at 13 bases. The germline V gene has CDR1 LNHDA and CDR2 SQIVND (reference sequence). Trimming took 8 bases from V and 5 from J; bases not matched to a gene: 5. CDR3 length equals 15 residues. The DNA of the CDR3 is TGTGCCAGTTCCGGGACTAGCGGGGCGACCGGGGAGCTGTTTTTT. Translating gives CASSGTSGATGELFF.

This clonotype showed up just a few times. The chain has TRBV6-1 and TRBJ1-6; tentatively, D is TRBD1 (6 bases). Trimming pared 4 bases from V and 6 bases from J, leaving 10 bases between. This CDR3 has 14 residues. In germline, CDR1 is MNHNS, CDR2 SASEGT. The CDR3 loop is CASSAGQINSPLHF. The CDR3 DNA sequence: TGTGCCAGCAGTGCCGGACAGATTAATTCACCCCTCCACTTT.

The chain has TRBV3-1 and TRBJ2-5; D uncertain. The CDR3 is made up of 15 amino acids. V was cut by 0 bases and J by 1 base, with 9 bases left in between. Per the germline V gene, CDR1 is LGHDT and CDR2 is YNNKEL (reference sequence). The CDR3 DNA is TGTGCCAGCAGCCAAGATCGGATGGCCCAAGAGACCCAGTACTTC. Its translation is CASSQDRMAQETQYF.

This clonotype was observed many times. The chain recombines TRBV20-1 with TRBJ2-7, with D perhaps TRBD2 (6 bases). Germline-derived CDR1 and CDR2 are DFQATT and SNEGSKA (reference sequence). V was pared by 6 bases and J by 7 bases, with 16 bases between. CDR3 length: 12 residues. Here the CDR3 DNA reads TGCAGTGCCCCTAGGGGCGCGGGGGAGCAGTACTTC. It translates to CSAPRGAGEQYF.

This clonotype has at least ten counts. V and J are TRBV3-1 and TRBJ2-3, with 12 bases matching TRBD2. The CDR3 has 16 residues. Unmatched junction bases numbered 8, after V lost 6 bases and J lost 4 bases. Germline values: CDR1 LGHDT, CDR2 YNNKEL (reference sequence). CDR3 protein: CASSQSPSGGADTQYF. The CDR3 nucleotides read TGTGCCAGCAGTCAGTCCCCTAGCGGGGGGGCAGATACGCAGTATTTT.

This clonotype was recorded many times. V is TRBV11-2 and J is TRBJ2-5; either TRBD1 or TRBD2 may fit D (5 bases each). From germline, CDR1 is SGHAT and CDR2 FQNNGV. CDR3 size: 18 residues. Deletions cut 4 bases from V and 5 bases from J, with 26 bases between. CDR3 region: CASSSTWSRGRRRETQYF. The CDR3 DNA sequence: TGTGCCAGCAGCTCTACGTGGTCACGGGGCCGCCGGAGGGAGACCCAGTACTTC.

This clonotype occurred many times. The chain uses TRBV12-3 or TRBV12-4 and TRBJ2-2; TRBD1 agrees at 11 bases. CDR3 length: 15 amino acids. With V trimmed by 6 bases and J by 6 bases, 6 bases remained unmatched. CDR3 in DNA: TGTGCCAGCAGAACCGGGACAGGGGGTCCCGGGGAGCTGTTTTTT. Protein sequence: CASRTGTGGPGELFF.

The chain recombines TRBV12-3 or TRBV12-4 with TRBJ2-1; 7 positions match TRBD1. There are 16 residues in the CDR3. V was clipped by 7 bases and J by 4 bases; unmatched bases: 13. The CDR3 bases are TGTGCCAGCATTCTACGTGGGACAGCAAATTACAATGAGCAGTTCTTC. Its protein is CASILRGTANYNEQFF.

The chain uses TRBV20-1 and TRBJ2-7; 7 bases match TRBD1. The trim removed 2 bases at V and 0 bases at J, leaving 10 bases unmatched. The CDR3 extends over 16 amino acids. In germline, CDR1 is DFQATT, CDR2 SNEGSKA (reference sequence). Here the CDR3 reads CSARKGAAPSSYEQYF. CDR3 nucleotides: TGCAGTGCTAGAAAGGGGGCGGCTCCTTCCTCCTACGAGCAGTACTTC.

This clonotype was picked up many times. The genes are TRBV20-1 and TRBJ2-3; D unresolved. There are 14 residues in the CDR3. The germline CDR1 and CDR2 sequences are DFQATT and SNEGSKA (reference sequence). V was pared by 0 bases and J by 5 bases, with 12 bases between. The CDR3 spells CSAREPPPGDTQYF. The CDR3 DNA sequence: TGCAGTGCTAGAGAACCCCCTCCAGGAGATACGCAGTATTTT.

This clonotype was counted ten times or more. The CDR3 protein is CASSREGLNEQFF. CDR3 sequence (DNA): TGCGCCAGCAGCCGTGAGGGGTTGAATGAGCAGTTCTTC. The chain links TRBV5-1 to TRBJ2-1, with D perhaps given as TRBD1 or TRBD2 (5 bases each). The germline V and J ends were trimmed by 4 bases and 7 bases, with 12 bases remaining between them. This CDR3 region has 13 residues. Germline CDR1 and CDR2: SGHRS and YFSETQ.

This clonotype was seen repeatedly, ten times or more. The chain links TRBV7-2 to TRBJ2-1; tentatively, D is TRBD2 (7 bases). The germline gives CDR1 SGHTA, CDR2 FQGNSA. This CDR3 spans 15 amino acids. Deletions cut 2 bases from V and 2 bases from J, with 10 bases between. The CDR3 nucleotides read TGTGCCAGCAGCTTACGGGGGGCGGCCTACAATGAGCAGTTCTTC. Its protein is CASSLRGAAYNEQFF.

This clonotype was counted ten times or more. The V gene is TRBV11-2, the J gene TRBJ2-7, with 7 positions matching TRBD2. CDR1 and CDR2 from the germline V gene are SGHAT and FQNNGV. The CDR3 loop spans 15 amino acids. J lost 4 bases, V lost 0 bases, and 6 bases had no gene match. DNA of the CDR3: TGTGCCAGCAGCTTAGATGGCCTAGCGGAGTACGAGCAGTACTTC. This encodes CASSLDGLAEYEQYF.

The DNA of the CDR3 is TGCGCCAGCAGCCCCCCGGGACTAGCGGGGTTGGAGACCCAGTACTTC. Translated, it gives CASSPPGLAGLETQYF. The J gene is TRBJ2-5, the V gene TRBV5-1; TRBD2 aligns across 13 bases. The CDR3 length is 16 residues. Germline CDR1 is SGHRS and CDR2 is YFSETQ. J lost 5 bases, V lost 4 bases, and 8 bases had no gene match.

In its sample, this clonotype was seen many times. J is TRBJ1-1 and V is TRBV27; 8 bases are shared with TRBD1. The length of the CDR3 is 12 residues. V was clipped by 7 bases and J by 5 bases; unmatched bases: 3. Per germline, CDR1 MNHEY and CDR2 SMNVEV (reference sequence). CDR3 bases: TGTGCCAGCAAACAGGGGGATACTGAAGCTTTCTTT. Translation gives CASKQGDTEAFF.

About this clonotype: Compared with germline, one end of the junction differs, possibly owing to a read error. This chain uses TRBV18 with TRBJ2-1, with TRBD2 as a possible D gene (5 bases). The CDR3 sequence is 17 residues long. Germline V lookup: CDR1 KGHSH, CDR2 LQKENI. The CDR3 loop is CASSPVSSGRTYDEQFF. The CDR3 coding sequence is TGTGCCAGCTCACCAGTAAGTAGTGGGAGAACCTACGATGAGCAGTTCTTC. The full variable domain, rest sourced from reference TRBV18 and TRBJ2-1, is NAGVMQNPRHLVRRRGQEARLRCSPMKGHSHVYWYRQLPEEGLKFMVYLQKENIIDESGMPKERFSAEFPKEGPSILRIQQVVRGDSAAYFCASSPVSSGRTYDEQFFGPGTRLTVL.

A note on this clonotype: Since a much larger clone is just one base distant, this may be a read error. The chain employs TRBV7-2 and TRBJ2-1; 9 bases fit TRBD2. The CDR3 contains 17 residues. Germline V gene lookup returns CDR1 SGHTA and CDR2 FQGNSA. The CDR3 DNA sequence: TGTGCCAACAGCTTAAGGGGCGGGAGGGCGAACTACAATGAGCAGTTCTTC. It yields the protein CANSLRGGRANYNEQFF.

This clonotype was recorded at least ten times. This rearrangement joins TRBV3-1 to TRBJ2-3; possible D gene TRBD2, 5 bases. CDR3 length: 14 amino acids. Germline V gives CDR1 LGHDT, CDR2 YNNKEL (reference sequence). Trimming took off 3 bases at V and 0 bases at J, with 7 bases between the two ends. The CDR3 reads CASSHSVSTDTQYF. The CDR3 DNA reads TGTGCCAGCAGCCATAGCGTTAGCACAGATACGCAGTATTTT.

This chain uses TRBV11-1 with TRBJ2-1, with D perhaps TRBD1 (6 bases). CDR1 SGHAT and CDR2 FQDESV come from the germline V gene (reference sequence). The V end lost 0 bases, the J end lost 15 bases, and 12 bases lay between the germline ends. The CDR3 has 12 residues. The CDR3 region is CASSLAGQPPFF. CDR3 DNA sequence: TGTGCCAGCAGCTTAGCCGGACAGCCACCGTTCTTC.

The chain couples TRBV6-4 to TRBJ1-2; maybe TRBD1 (6 bases). Germline CDR1 is MRHNA and CDR2 is SNTAGT. The CDR3 is 13 amino acids. The V end lost 6 bases, the J end lost 8 bases, and 16 bases lay between the germline ends. The CDR3 sequence is CASRGGSGGGYTF. DNA of the CDR3: TGTGCCAGCAGAGGGGGTAGCGGTGGGGGCTACACCTTC.

This clonotype was counted at least ten times. The V call is TRBV28, the J call TRBJ2-7; TRBD2 matches 9 bases. Germline CDR1 MDHEN, CDR2 SYDVKM. The CDR3 covers 15 residues. The trim removed 6 bases at V and 2 bases at J, leaving 8 bases unmatched. CDR3 sequence reads: CASRQVVAGAYEQYF. The CDR3 DNA is TGTGCCAGCAGACAAGTGGTAGCGGGGGCCTACGAGCAGTACTTC. Looking up the rest from reference TRBV28 and TRBJ2-7 gives the full variable domain: DVKVTQSSRYLVKRTGEKVFLECVQDMDHENMFWYRQDPGLGLRLIYFSYDVKMKEKGDIPEGYSVSREKKERFSLILESASTNQTSMYLCASRQVVAGAYEQYFGPGTRLTVT.